A single T cell receptor (beta chain) is shown here with its context. The target antigen is unknown. For sorted subsets, about 0.2 ug DNA per replicate equaled about 30,000 T cell genomes. Clones were read by immunoSEQ multiplex PCR, and TCRdb kept only the in-frame ones, dropping some. The sample consists of about 2.4 million clones, around 90% of them appearing once. The sample is drawn from a study of shared clonotypes between healthy human individuals. Points from the study as a whole: Genetic and exposure-history diversity was limited by the few donors.

Trimming left V 3 bases short and J 4 bases short, with 14 bases between. This CDR3 contains 16 residues. Germline loops: CDR1 SGHRS, CDR2 YFSETQ. The origin of this receptor is a man in his late teens or twenties in good health. The sequenced material came from naive CD4+ T cells sorted from blood. The subset denotes: CD45RA+ positively selected. The genes are TRBV5-1 and TRBJ1-6; D not resolved. CDR3: CASSSDNPPYNSPLHF. CDR3 nucleotide sequence: TGCGCCAGCAGCTCCGACAATCCCCCGTATAATTCACCCCTCCACTTT.